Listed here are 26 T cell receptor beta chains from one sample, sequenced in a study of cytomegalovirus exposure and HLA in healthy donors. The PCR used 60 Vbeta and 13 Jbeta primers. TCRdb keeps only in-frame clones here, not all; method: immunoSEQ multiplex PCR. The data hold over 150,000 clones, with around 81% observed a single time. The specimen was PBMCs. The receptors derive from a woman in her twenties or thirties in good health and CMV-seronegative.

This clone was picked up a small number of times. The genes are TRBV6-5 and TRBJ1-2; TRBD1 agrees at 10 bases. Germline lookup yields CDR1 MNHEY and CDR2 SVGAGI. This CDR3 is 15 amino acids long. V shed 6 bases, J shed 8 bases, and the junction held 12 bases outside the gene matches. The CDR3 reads CASSDTDRGGRGYTF. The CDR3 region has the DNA TGTGCCAGCAGCGATACGGACAGGGGGGGAAGGGGCTACACCTTC.

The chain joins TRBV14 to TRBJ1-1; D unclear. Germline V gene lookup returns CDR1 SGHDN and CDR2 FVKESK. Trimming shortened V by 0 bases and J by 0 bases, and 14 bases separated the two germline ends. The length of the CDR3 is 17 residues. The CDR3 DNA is TGTGCCAGCAGCCAAGATAGAGCTCCACTAATGAACACTGAAGCTTTCTTT. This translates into CASSQDRAPLMNTEAFF.

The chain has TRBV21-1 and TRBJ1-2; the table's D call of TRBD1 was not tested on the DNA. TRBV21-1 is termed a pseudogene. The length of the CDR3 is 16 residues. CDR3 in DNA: TGTGCCAGCAGCAAAGTTACACAGGGGGCTTTGTATGGCTACACCTTC. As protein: CASSKVTQGALYGYTF.

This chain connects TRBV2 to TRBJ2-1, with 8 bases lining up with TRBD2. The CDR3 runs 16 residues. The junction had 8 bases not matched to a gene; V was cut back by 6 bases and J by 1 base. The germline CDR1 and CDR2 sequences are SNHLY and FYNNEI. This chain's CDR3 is CASRRFGGGSYNEQFF. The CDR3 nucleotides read TGTGCCAGCAGGAGGTTCGGCGGGGGGTCCTACAATGAGCAGTTCTTC. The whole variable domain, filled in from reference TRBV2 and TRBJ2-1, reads EPEVTQTPSHQVTQMGQEVILRCVPISNHLYFYWYRQILGQKVEFLVSFYNNEISEKSEIFDDQFSVERPDGSNFTLKIRSTKLEDSAMYFCASRRFGGGSYNEQFFGPGTRLTVL.

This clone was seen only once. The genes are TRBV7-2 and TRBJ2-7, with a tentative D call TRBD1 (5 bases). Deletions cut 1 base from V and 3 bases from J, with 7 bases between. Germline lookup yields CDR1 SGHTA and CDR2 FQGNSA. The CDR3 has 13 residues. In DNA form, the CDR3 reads TGTGCCAGCAGCTTAGGGGGCGGCTACGAGCAGTACTTC. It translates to CASSLGGGYEQYF.

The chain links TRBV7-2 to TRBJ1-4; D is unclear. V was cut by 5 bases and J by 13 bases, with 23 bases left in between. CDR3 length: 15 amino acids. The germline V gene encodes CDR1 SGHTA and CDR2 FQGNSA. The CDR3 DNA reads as TGTGCCAGCAGCCCGTTTTTGGAGTCTTCCTTTGGACTGTTTTTT. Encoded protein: CASSPFLESSFGLFF.

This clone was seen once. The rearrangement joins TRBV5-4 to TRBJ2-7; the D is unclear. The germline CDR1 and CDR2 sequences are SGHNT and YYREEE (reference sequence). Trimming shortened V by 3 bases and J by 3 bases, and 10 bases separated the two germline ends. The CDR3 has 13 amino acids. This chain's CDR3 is CASSWSTSYEQYF. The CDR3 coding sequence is TGTGCCAGCAGCTGGAGTACCAGCTACGAGCAGTACTTC. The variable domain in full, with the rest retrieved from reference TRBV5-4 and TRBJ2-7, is ETGVTQSPTHLIKTRGQQVTLRCSSQSGHNTVSWYQQALGQGPQFIFQYYREEENGRGNFPPRFSGLQFPNYSSELNVNALELDDSALYLCASSWSTSYEQYFGPGTRLTVT.

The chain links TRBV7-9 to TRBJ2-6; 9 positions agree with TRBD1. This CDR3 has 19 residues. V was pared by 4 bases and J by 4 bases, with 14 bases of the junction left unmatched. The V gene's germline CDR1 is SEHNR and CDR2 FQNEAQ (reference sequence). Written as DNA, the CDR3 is TGTGCCAGCAGCTGGAGCGTTGGGACAGGGTCGGGAGGGGCCAACGTCCTGACTTTC. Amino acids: CASSWSVGTGSGGANVLTF.

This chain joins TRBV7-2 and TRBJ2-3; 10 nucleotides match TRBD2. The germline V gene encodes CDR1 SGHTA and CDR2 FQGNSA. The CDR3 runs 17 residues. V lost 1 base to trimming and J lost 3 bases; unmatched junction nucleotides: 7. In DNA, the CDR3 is TGTGCCAGCAGCTTAGTTGCTAGCGGGAGTGGAACAGATACGCAGTATTTT. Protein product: CASSLVASGSGTDTQYF. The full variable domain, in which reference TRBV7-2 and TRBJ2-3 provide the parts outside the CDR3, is GAGVSQSPSNKVTEKGKDVELRCDPISGHTALYWYRQSLGQGLEFLIYFQGNSAPDKSGLPSDRFSAERTGGSVSTLTIQRTQQEDSAVYLCASSLVASGSGTDTQYFGPGTRLTVL.

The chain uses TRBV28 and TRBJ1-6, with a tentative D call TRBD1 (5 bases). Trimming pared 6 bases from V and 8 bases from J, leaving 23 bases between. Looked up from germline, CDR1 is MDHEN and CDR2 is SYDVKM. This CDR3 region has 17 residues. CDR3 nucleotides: TGTGCCAGCAGCCCGTTCGGGTGGCCCTCGGGGGATTCACCCCTCCACTTT. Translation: CASSPFGWPSGDSPLHF.

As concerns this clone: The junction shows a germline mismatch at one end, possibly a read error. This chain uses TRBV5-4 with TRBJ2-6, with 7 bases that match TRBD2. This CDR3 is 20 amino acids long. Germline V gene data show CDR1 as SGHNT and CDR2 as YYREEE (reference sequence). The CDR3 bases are TGTGCCAGCAGCTTGGGATTACGGGACTACTCTCACTCTGGGGCCAACGGCCTGACTTTC. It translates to CASSLGLRDYSHSGANGLTF.

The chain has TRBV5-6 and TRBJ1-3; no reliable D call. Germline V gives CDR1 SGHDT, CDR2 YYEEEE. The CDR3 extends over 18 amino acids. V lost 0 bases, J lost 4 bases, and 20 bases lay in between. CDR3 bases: TGTGCCAGCAGCTTGGGACCCCCTGTCGAGGTTTCGGGAAACACCATATATTTT. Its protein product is CASSLGPPVEVSGNTIYF.

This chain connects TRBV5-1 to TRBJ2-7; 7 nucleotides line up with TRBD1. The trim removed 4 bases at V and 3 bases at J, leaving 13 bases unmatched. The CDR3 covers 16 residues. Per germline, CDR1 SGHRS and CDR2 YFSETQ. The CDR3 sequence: CASSAGTGTVVYEQYF. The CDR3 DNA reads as TGCGCCAGCAGCGCAGGAACCGGGACAGTCGTCTACGAGCAGTACTTC.

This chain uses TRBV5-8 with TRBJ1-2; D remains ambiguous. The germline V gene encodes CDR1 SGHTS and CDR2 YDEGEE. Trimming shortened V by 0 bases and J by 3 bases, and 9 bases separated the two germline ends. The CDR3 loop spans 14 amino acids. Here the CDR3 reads CASSLGGYDYGYTF. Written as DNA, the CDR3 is TGTGCCAGCAGCTTGGGCGGGTACGACTATGGCTACACCTTC.

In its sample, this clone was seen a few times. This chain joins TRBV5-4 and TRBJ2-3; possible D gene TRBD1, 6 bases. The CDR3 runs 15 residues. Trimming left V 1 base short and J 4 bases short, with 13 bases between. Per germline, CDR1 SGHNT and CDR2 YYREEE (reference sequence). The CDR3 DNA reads TGTGCCAGCAGCTTGTCCCCAGGGGTTGCAGATACGCAGTATTTT. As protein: CASSLSPGVADTQYF.

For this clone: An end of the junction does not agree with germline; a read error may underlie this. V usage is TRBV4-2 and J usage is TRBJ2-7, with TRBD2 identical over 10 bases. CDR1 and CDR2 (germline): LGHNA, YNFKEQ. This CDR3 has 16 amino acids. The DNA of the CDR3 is TGTGCCAGCAGCCAGGGAGCTAGCGGGAGCTCCCACGAGCAGTACTTC. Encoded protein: CASSQGASGSSHEQYF.

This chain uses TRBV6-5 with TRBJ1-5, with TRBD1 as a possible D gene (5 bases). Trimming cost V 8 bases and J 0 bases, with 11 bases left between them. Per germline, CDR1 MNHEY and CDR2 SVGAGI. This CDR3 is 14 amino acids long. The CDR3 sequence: CASRGGYSNQPQHF. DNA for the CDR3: TGTGCCAGCCGTGGGGGGTATAGCAATCAGCCCCAGCATTTT.

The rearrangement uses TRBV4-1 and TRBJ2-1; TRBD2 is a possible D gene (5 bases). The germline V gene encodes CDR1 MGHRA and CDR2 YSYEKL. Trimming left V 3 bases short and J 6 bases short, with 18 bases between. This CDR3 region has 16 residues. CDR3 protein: CASSHLTGYWGNEQFF. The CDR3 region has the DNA TGCGCCAGCAGCCATCTGACGGGGTATTGGGGCAATGAGCAGTTCTTC.

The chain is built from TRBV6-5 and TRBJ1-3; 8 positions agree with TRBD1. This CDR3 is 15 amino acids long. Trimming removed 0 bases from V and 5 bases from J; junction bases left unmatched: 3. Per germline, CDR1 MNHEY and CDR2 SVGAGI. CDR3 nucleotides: TGTGCCAGCAGTTACTCCGGGACAGGTCGAAACACCATATATTTT. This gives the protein CASSYSGTGRNTIYF.

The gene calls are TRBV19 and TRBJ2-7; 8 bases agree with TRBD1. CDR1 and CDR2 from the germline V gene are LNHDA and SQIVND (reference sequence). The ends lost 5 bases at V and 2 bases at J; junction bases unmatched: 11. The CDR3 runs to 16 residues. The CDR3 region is CASSPRAGTGAYEQYF. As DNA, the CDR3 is TGTGCCAGTAGTCCCCGGGCCGGGACAGGAGCCTACGAGCAGTACTTC.

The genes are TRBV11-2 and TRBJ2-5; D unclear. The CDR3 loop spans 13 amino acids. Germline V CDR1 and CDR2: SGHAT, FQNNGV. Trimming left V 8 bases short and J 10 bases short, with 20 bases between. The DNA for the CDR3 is TGTGCCAGCGGTGACACGTACCCTTCAGACCAGTACTTC. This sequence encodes CASGDTYPSDQYF.

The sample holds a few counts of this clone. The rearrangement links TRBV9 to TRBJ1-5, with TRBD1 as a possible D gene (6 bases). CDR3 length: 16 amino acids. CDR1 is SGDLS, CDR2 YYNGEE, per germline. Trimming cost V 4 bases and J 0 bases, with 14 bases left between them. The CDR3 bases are TGTGCCAGCAGCCTCTCAGGGGACCATAGCAATCAGCCCCAGCATTTT. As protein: CASSLSGDHSNQPQHF.

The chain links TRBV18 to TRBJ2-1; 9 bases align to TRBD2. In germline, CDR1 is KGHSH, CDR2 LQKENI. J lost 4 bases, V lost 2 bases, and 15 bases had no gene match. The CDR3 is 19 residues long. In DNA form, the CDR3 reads TGTGCCAGCTCACCAAAAGACCATTGGGGTAGCGGGAGTTACAATGAGCAGTTCTTC. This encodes CASSPKDHWGSGSYNEQFF.

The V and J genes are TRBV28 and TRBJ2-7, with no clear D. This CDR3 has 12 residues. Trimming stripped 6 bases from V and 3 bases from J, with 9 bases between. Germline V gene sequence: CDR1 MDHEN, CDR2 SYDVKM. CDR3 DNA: TGTGCCAGCAGCCGCCAGATCTACGAGCAGTACTTC. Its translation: CASSRQIYEQYF. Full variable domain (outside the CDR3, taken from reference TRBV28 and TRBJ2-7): DVKVTQSSRYLVKRTGEKVFLECVQDMDHENMFWYRQDPGLGLRLIYFSYDVKMKEKGDIPEGYSVSREKKERFSLILESASTNQTSMYLCASSRQIYEQYFGPGTRLTVT.

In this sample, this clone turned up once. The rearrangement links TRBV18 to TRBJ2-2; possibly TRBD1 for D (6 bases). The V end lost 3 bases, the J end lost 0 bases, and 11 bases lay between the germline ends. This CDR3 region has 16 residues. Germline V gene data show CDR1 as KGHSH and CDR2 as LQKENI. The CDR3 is CASSPAQGANTGELFF. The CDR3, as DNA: TGTGCCAGCTCACCGGCACAGGGCGCGAACACCGGGGAGCTGTTTTTT.

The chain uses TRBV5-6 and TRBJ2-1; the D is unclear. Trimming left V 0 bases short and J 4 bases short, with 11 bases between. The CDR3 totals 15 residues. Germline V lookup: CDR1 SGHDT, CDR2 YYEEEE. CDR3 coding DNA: TGTGCCAGCAGCTTGGGGTACAACCCTTACAATGAGCAGTTCTTC. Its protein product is CASSLGYNPYNEQFF.